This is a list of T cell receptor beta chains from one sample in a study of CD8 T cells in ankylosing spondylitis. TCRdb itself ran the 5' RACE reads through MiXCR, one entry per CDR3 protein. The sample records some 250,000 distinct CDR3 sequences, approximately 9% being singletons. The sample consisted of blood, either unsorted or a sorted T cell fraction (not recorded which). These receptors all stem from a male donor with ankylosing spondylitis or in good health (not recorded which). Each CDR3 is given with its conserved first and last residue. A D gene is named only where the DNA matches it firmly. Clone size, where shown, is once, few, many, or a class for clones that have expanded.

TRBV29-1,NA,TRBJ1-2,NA,TGCAGCGTGGGGGCAGAAGGGGGGCTCGGCGGCTACCCCTTC,CSVGAEGGLGGYPF
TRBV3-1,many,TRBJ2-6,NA,TGTGCCAGCAGCCAAGAGCCCCCATGGCGCTCTGGGGCCAACGTCCTGACTTTC,CASSQEPPWRSGANVLTF
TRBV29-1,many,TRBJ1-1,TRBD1,TGCAGCGTTTCCGGGACAGGGTACACTGAAGCTTTCTTT,CSVSGTGYTEAFF
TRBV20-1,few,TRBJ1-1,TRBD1,TGCAGTGGGACGACAGGGACAGACACTGAAGCTTTCTTT,CSGTTGTDTEAFF
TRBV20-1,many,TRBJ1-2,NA,TGCAGTGCTGAGCCCCCGGGGGATGGCTACACCTTC,CSAEPPGDGYTF
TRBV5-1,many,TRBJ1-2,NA,TGCGCCAGCCAAACCGGGACTTCCTATGGCTACACCTTC,CASQTGTSYGYTF
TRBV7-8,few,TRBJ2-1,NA,TGTGCCAGCACCCCGGCGCGGGTCAATGAGCAGTTCTTC,CASTPARVNEQFF
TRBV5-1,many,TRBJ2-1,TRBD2,TGCGCCAGCAGCTTGGAAAGGGGACTAGCTTTGTTCTTC,CASSLERGLALFF
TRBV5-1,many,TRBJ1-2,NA,TGCGCCAGCAGCCACTCAGAAAACTATGGCTACACCTTC,CASSHSENYGYTF
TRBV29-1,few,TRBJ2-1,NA,TGCAGCGGCGGAGAAGGCGATGAGCAGTTCTTC,CSGGEGDEQFF
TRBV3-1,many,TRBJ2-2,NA,TGTGCCAGCAGCCAAATCGGGGAGCTGTTTTTT,CASSQIGELFF
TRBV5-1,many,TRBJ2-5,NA,TGCGCCAGCAGCTCATCAGGGAACCAAGAGACCCAGTACTTC,CASSSSGNQETQYF
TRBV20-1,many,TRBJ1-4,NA,TGCAGTGCTAGAGATTTGGGGGAAAAACTGTTTTTT,CSARDLGEKLFF
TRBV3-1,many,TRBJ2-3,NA,TGTGCCAGCAGCCAAGATCGTGGTGTGGGCACAGATACGCAGTATTTT,CASSQDRGVGTDTQYF
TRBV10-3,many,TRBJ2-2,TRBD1,TGTGCCATCAGCCGGGACAGGGGGCCCACCGGGGAGCTGTTTTTT,CAISRDRGPTGELFF
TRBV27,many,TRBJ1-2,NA,TGTGCCAGCACCTCTCCGGGGCAGGGGCGTGGCTACACCTTC,CASTSPGQGRGYTF
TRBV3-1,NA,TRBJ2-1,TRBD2,TGTGCCAGCAGCGGGACGACTAGCGGTCACAATGAGCAGTTCTTC,CASSGTTSGHNEQFF
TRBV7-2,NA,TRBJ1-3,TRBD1,TGTGCCAGCACCGCCCAGGGGGCGGTTGGAAACACCATATATTTT,CASTAQGAVGNTIYF
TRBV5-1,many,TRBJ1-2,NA,TGCGCCAGCAGCTTGGAGCGGGGAGAGGATGGCTACACCTTC,CASSLERGEDGYTF
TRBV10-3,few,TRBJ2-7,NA,TGTGCCATCAGCGACCCAGGGGATATGGCCTACGAGCAGTACTTC,CAISDPGDMAYEQYF
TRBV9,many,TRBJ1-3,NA,TGTGCCAGCAGTTTAACCTCAGGGGCGGTTCATGGAAACACCATATATTTT,CASSLTSGAVHGNTIYF
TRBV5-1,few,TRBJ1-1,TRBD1,TGCGCCAGCAGCTGGGGGACAGGGGATTCAGCTTTCTTT,CASSWGTGDSAFF
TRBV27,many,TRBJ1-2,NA,TGTGCCAGCAGTTTACGCAGGAACTATGGCTACACCTTC,CASSLRRNYGYTF
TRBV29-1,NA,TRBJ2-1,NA,TGCAGCGTTGAGGGGGCGGGGCGGTTGGAGTTCTTC,CSVEGAGRLEFF
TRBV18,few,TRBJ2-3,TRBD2,TGTGCCAGCTCACGCCCGGGACTAGCGGGAGCCCCGGGTGCAGATACGCAGTATTTT,CASSRPGLAGAPGADTQYF
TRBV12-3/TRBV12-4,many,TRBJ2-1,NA,TGTGCCAGCAGTTCCGGTAGTCTCGAGCAGTTCTTC,CASSSGSLEQFF
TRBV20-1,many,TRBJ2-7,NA,TGCAGTGCTAGAGATGGGGTCCACGAGCAGTACTTC,CSARDGVHEQYF
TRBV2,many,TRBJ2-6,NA,TGTGCCAGCAGGGATAGTCCGAGCTCTGGGGCCAACGTCCTGACTTTC,CASRDSPSSGANVLTF
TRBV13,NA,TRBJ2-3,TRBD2,TGTGCCAGAAGCTCCTCCGGGACTAGCGGGGGTCACACGATCACAGATACGCAGTATTTT,CARSSSGTSGGHTITDTQYF
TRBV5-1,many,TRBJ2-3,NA,TGCGCCAGCAGCTTGCTCCAGAACACAGATACGCAGTATTTT,CASSLLQNTDTQYF
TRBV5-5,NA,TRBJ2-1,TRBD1,TGTGCCAGCAGCTTCCGGGGACAGGGCTACAATGAGCAGTTCTTC,CASSFRGQGYNEQFF
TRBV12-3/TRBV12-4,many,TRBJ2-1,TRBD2,TGTGCCAGCAGACCCGGGACTAGCATCATCAATGAGCAGTTCTTC,CASRPGTSIINEQFF
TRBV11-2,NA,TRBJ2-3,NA,TGTGCCAGCAGCTTACCCGGTTACGATACGCAGTATTTT,CASSLPGYDTQYF
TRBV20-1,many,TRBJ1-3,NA,TGCAGTGCTAGAGATCCAGGGGCAAAGCTAGACACCATATATTTT,CSARDPGAKLDTIYF
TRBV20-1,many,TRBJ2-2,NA,TGCAGTGCTGCGGACCCGAACACCGGGGAGCTGTTTTTT,CSAADPNTGELFF
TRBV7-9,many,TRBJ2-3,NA,TGTGCCTTCCGTCAGGGGTCAGATACGCAGTATTTT,CAFRQGSDTQYF
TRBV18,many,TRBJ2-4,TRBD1,TGTGCCAGCTCACCCCAGACAGGGTGGGTCAAAAACATTCAGTACTTC,CASSPQTGWVKNIQYF
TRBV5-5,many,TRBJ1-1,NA,TGTGCCGCGAGCGGGAGTAACACTGAAGCTTTCTTT,CAASGSNTEAFF
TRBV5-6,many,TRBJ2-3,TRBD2,TGTGCCAGCAGCTTTGGACTAGCGGACACAGATACGCAGTATTTT,CASSFGLADTDTQYF
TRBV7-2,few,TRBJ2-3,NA,TGTGCCAGCAGCATAGGGGGGGGTGATACGCAGTATTTT,CASSIGGGDTQYF
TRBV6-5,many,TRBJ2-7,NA,TGTGCCAGCATAGGACGGTCATACGAGCAGTACTTC,CASIGRSYEQYF
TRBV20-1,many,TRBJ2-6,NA,TGCAGTGCTCACTCGCAGGGAACTGGGGCCAACGTCCTGACTTTC,CSAHSQGTGANVLTF
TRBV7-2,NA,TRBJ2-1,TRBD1,TGTGCCAGCAGCTTTGATCGGGGACAGTCCTACAATGAGCAGTTCTTC,CASSFDRGQSYNEQFF
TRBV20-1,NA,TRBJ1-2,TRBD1,TGCAGTGCTACGCCGGGACAGGGGGTGAGGGGCTACACCTTC,CSATPGQGVRGYTF
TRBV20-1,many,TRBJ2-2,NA,TGCAGTGCTAGAGCTGGGGGGAGCGGGACCGGGGAGCTGTTTTTT,CSARAGGSGTGELFF
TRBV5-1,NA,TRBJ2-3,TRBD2,TGCGCCAGCAGCCACGCCAGTGAGCGGGAGACTACGCAGTATTTT,CASSHASERETTQYF
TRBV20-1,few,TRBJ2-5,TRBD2,TGCAGTGCTAGAGACCGGGCACTAGCGGTCCAAGAGACCCAGTACTTC,CSARDRALAVQETQYF
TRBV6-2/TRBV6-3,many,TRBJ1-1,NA,TGTGCCATCCATAACGGGGCTGAAGCTTTCTTT,CAIHNGAEAFF